Following are 22 T cell receptor beta chains from one sample sequenced in a study of T cell responses to AZD1222 COVID-19 vaccine. Only in-frame clones appear in the TCRdb table, and some are missing; sequencing was by immunoSEQ multiplex PCR. The data hold around 190,000 clones, with 88% observed a single time. The sequencing here drew on peripheral blood, taken on day 0 of AZD1222 vaccination. These TCRs come from an adult in good health.

The chain employs TRBV9 and TRBJ1-1; 7 nucleotides match TRBD1. The V gene's germline CDR1 is SGDLS and CDR2 YYNGEE. Trimming at V came to 3 bases and at J to 3 bases, leaving 5 bases not matched to a gene. The CDR3 covers 14 residues. CDR3 coding DNA: TGTGCCAGCAGCGCAGCAGGGGGAGACACTGAAGCTTTCTTT. Translation gives CASSAAGGDTEAFF.

The V gene is TRBV7-9, the J gene TRBJ1-2, with D unclear. V gave up 4 bases and J gave up 8 bases, with 8 bases separating them. The CDR3 runs 11 residues. CDR1 is SEHNR, CDR2 FQNEAQ, per germline (reference sequence). The CDR3 region has the DNA TGTGCCAGCAGCTCTGAGAGAGGCTACACCTTC. Amino acid sequence: CASSSERGYTF.

The chain combines TRBV9 with TRBJ2-3; 9 positions agree with TRBD2. V trimming: 3 bases; J trimming: 4 bases; junction bases outside the gene matches: 9. The germline CDR1 and CDR2 sequences are SGDLS and YYNGEE. The CDR3 is 16 amino acids. The CDR3 region has the DNA TGTGCCAGCAGCGACCGTGGGCGGGGGGGCGCAGATACGCAGTATTTT. Amino acids: CASSDRGRGGADTQYF.

V usage is TRBV5-6 and J usage is TRBJ2-7; TRBD1 aligns across 7 bases. With 3 bases clipped from V and 6 bases from J, the junction kept 6 bases outside the gene matches. Per germline, CDR1 SGHDT and CDR2 YYEEEE. The CDR3 has 13 amino acids. CDR3 loop: CASSSTGRAEQYF. DNA of the CDR3: TGTGCCAGCAGCTCGACAGGGCGAGCCGAGCAGTACTTC.

This clone was found once. The chain carries TRBV7-3 and TRBJ2-1; no clear D. Deletions cut 3 bases from V and 3 bases from J, with 12 bases between. CDR3 length equals 15 residues. Germline V gene lookup returns CDR1 SGHTA and CDR2 FQGTGA. The DNA for the CDR3 is TGTGCCAGCAGCTTTGGGTCCCGGGTCTACAATGAGCAGTTCTTC. It yields the protein CASSFGSRVYNEQFF.

The chain employs TRBV13 and TRBJ2-3, with 11 bases identical to TRBD2. The CDR3 is 16 amino acids. Germline values: CDR1 PRHDT, CDR2 FYEKMQ (reference sequence). The J segment lost 3 bases and the V segment lost 0 bases, leaving 2 bases of the junction unmatched. This chain's CDR3 is CASSLGLAGGTDTQYF. Here the CDR3 DNA reads TGTGCCAGCAGCTTAGGGCTAGCGGGGGGTACAGATACGCAGTATTTT.

The chain is built from TRBV6-5 and TRBJ2-7; no clear D. Germline V lookup: CDR1 MNHEY, CDR2 SVGAGI. The V gene lost 7 bases and the J gene lost 0 bases, with 10 bases spanning the gap. There are 13 residues in the CDR3. The CDR3, as DNA: TGTGCCAGCATTCCCACCCTCTCCTACGAGCAGTACTTC. Its protein is CASIPTLSYEQYF.

The chain combines TRBV7-3 with TRBJ2-5, with a weak D call TRBD2 (5 bases). Germline V gene data show CDR1 as SGHTA and CDR2 as FQGTGA. Trimming stripped 5 bases from V and 2 bases from J, with 15 bases between. The CDR3 contains 15 residues. CDR3 sequence (DNA): TGTGCCAGCAGCCTAAAGCGAGGGCCACAAGAGACCCAGTACTTC. Its translation: CASSLKRGPQETQYF.

The chain employs TRBV5-4 and TRBJ1-5, with unresolved D. Germline-derived CDR1 and CDR2 are SGHNT and YYREEE (reference sequence). V was clipped by 4 bases and J by 4 bases, with 15 bases between them. There are 15 residues in the CDR3. Here the CDR3 reads CASSPGGSLNQPQHF. The CDR3 nucleotides read TGTGCCAGCAGCCCCGGCGGTTCCTTAAATCAGCCCCAGCATTTT.

On this clone: An end of the junction differs from the germline gene, which may be a read error. The chain employs TRBV5-6 and TRBJ1-6; TRBD1 aligns across 7 bases. Germline V gives CDR1 SGHDT, CDR2 YYEEEE. This CDR3 contains 14 residues. CDR3 coding DNA: TGTGCCAGCAGCTTGGGACAGGGAGGTTCAACCCTCCACTTT. Its protein is CASSLGQGGSTLHF.

V and J are TRBV7-3 and TRBJ2-1; the D gene is possibly TRBD2 (5 bases). CDR3 size: 13 residues. V shed 2 bases and J shed 8 bases, with 10 bases lying between them. Per germline, CDR1 SGHTA and CDR2 FQGTGA. The CDR3 protein is CASSLRTPHEQFF. The CDR3 DNA reads TGTGCCAGCAGCTTACGGACTCCCCATGAGCAGTTCTTC.

The chain employs TRBV10-3 and TRBJ2-6; no firm D call. Germline CDR1 reads ENHRY; CDR2 reads SYGVKD. The CDR3 runs 14 residues. The V end lost 3 bases, the J end lost 0 bases, and 3 bases lay between the germline ends. The DNA of the CDR3 is TGTGCCATCAGTGAAATCTCTGGGGCCAACGTCCTGACTTTC. Protein: CAISEISGANVLTF.

CDR3 amino acids: CASLPRGGIDTEAFF. Written as DNA, the CDR3 is TGTGCCAGTCTCCCGAGGGGGGGCATCGACACTGAAGCTTTCTTT. The V and J genes are TRBV5-5 and TRBJ1-1, with D perhaps matching TRBD1 (6 bases). V lost 8 bases to trimming and J lost 3 bases, with 20 bases between them. The CDR3 extends over 15 amino acids. Per germline, CDR1 SGHKS and CDR2 YYEKEE (reference sequence).

The rearrangement joins TRBV5-1 to TRBJ1-2; 7 bases align to TRBD1. Germline lookup yields CDR1 SGHRS and CDR2 YFSETQ. CDR3 length: 15 amino acids. The V gene end was trimmed by 3 bases and the J gene end by 3 bases; junction bases not matched to a gene: 8. The chain's CDR3 is CASSSPGTAHYGYTF. In DNA form, the CDR3 reads TGCGCCAGCAGCTCCCCCGGGACAGCACACTATGGCTACACCTTC.

The V call is TRBV4-1, the J call TRBJ2-7; 8 bases agree with TRBD1. The CDR3 loop spans 17 amino acids. Losses at the gene ends were 1 base for V and 6 bases for J; bases not matched to a gene: 14. Germline CDR1 MGHRA, CDR2 YSYEKL. This CDR3 is CASSQGSWTQGAGEQYF. For the CDR3, the DNA is TGCGCCAGCAGCCAAGGCTCTTGGACCCAGGGGGCCGGCGAGCAGTACTTC.

This clone was observed once. The CDR3 here is CASSQSVWGGGAWSADTQYF. CDR3 coding DNA: TGCGCCAGCAGCCAATCCGTCTGGGGCGGGGGGGCCTGGTCCGCAGATACGCAGTATTTT. The gene calls are TRBV4-3 and TRBJ2-3; 9 positions match TRBD2. Looked up from germline, CDR1 is LGHNA and CDR2 is YSLEER. The CDR3 has 20 residues. V was pared by 2 bases and J by 4 bases, with 19 bases of the junction left unmatched.

The V and J genes are TRBV7-3 and TRBJ2-1; TRBD2 matches at 9 bases. Germline lookup yields CDR1 SGHTA and CDR2 FQGTGA. The V gene end was trimmed by 4 bases and the J gene end by 4 bases; junction bases not matched to a gene: 8. The CDR3 is made up of 16 amino acids. The CDR3 DNA reads TGTGCCAGCAGCTCCTCACCGGGACTAGCTTACAATGAGCAGTTCTTC. Protein product: CASSSSPGLAYNEQFF. The whole variable domain, filled in from reference TRBV7-3 and TRBJ2-1, reads GAGVSQTPSNKVTEKGKYVELRCDPISGHTALYWYRQSLGQGPEFLIYFQGTGAADDSGLPNDRFFAVRPEGSVSTLKIQRTERGDSAVYLCASSSSPGLAYNEQFFGPGTRLTVL.

The rearrangement joins TRBV28 to TRBJ2-7; weak D call: TRBD1 (6 bases). The CDR3 contains 14 residues. With 3 bases removed from V and 2 bases from J, the gap between germline ends came to 11 bases. Germline CDR1 and CDR2: MDHEN and SYDVKM. CDR3 coding DNA: TGTGCCAGCAGTTTCGAGACAGGAACCTACGAGCAGTACTTC. It specifies CASSFETGTYEQYF.

The rearrangement joins TRBV6-2 or TRBV6-3 to TRBJ2-7; 7 nucleotides agree with TRBD1. CDR1 is MNHEY, CDR2 SVGEGT, per germline. The CDR3 contains 13 residues. V lost 4 bases, J lost 3 bases, and 3 bases stayed unmatched. CDR3 sequence: CASSWDSNYEQYF. CDR3 coding DNA: TGTGCCAGCAGTTGGGACAGCAACTACGAGCAGTACTTC.

The table lists this clone with a count of one. The chain is built from TRBV10-3 and TRBJ2-7, with 12 positions matching TRBD2. CDR1 is ENHRY and CDR2 is SYGVKD in the germline V gene. This CDR3 comprises 15 residues. Losses at the gene ends were 2 bases for V and 6 bases for J; bases not matched to a gene: 5. The CDR3, as DNA: TGTGCCATCAGTGAGACCCTAGCGGGAGGGGGCGAGCAGTACTTC. This codes for CAISETLAGGGEQYF.

J is TRBJ1-2 and V is TRBV24-1; tentatively, D is TRBD1 (6 bases). The CDR3 runs to 13 residues. Germline CDR1 and CDR2: KGHDR and SFDVKD. V lost 9 bases, J lost 4 bases, and 14 bases lay in between. The CDR3, as DNA: TGTGCCACCTCCAGGGGTCGTGGCTATGGCTACACCTTC. Translation: CATSRGRGYGYTF.

The gene calls are TRBV6-6 and TRBJ1-2, with TRBD1 identical over 7 bases. CDR1 is MNHNY, CDR2 SVGAGI, per germline (reference sequence). The CDR3 has 15 amino acids. The J segment lost 4 bases and the V segment lost 2 bases, leaving 7 bases of the junction unmatched. The CDR3 DNA reads TGTGCCAGCAGTTACCCCGCCGGGGACAGCTATGGCTACACCTTC. Translating it yields CASSYPAGDSYGYTF.